This T cell receptor beta chain stems from a study of cytomegalovirus exposure and HLA in healthy donors. The donors were part of the validation cohort of some 120 subjects. That cohort was separate from the first cohort, which comprised several hundred subjects. Repertoires were generated with immunoSEQ multiplex PCR, while TCRdb's copy carries only in-frame clones and drops some. The sample contains 160,000 or so clones, around nine tenths of which appear only once. Turning to this clone: Its specificity is not known.

This CDR3 is built from 15 residues. Germline assignment: CDR1 SGDLS and CDR2 YYNGEE. With 4 bases clipped from V and 4 bases from J, the junction kept 8 bases outside the gene matches. The study, taken as a whole, reports: In vitro work confirmed that a few CMV-associated chains recognize CMV antigens. It was found in a later analysis that first-cohort TCR clusters tended to co-occur in the 100 to 150 validation repertoires. Reports described diagnosis of cytomegalovirus status by the classifier as highly specific and sensitive.

Sequenced material: PBMCs. The rearrangement links TRBV9 to TRBJ1-3, with TRBD1 matching 7 bases. This sequence originates from a man aged 18 to 30 in good health and CMV-seropositive. Here the CDR3 DNA reads TGTGCCAGCAGCAGCGAGGGGGCGCCCGGAAACACCATATATTTT. Residues: CASSSEGAPGNTIYF.